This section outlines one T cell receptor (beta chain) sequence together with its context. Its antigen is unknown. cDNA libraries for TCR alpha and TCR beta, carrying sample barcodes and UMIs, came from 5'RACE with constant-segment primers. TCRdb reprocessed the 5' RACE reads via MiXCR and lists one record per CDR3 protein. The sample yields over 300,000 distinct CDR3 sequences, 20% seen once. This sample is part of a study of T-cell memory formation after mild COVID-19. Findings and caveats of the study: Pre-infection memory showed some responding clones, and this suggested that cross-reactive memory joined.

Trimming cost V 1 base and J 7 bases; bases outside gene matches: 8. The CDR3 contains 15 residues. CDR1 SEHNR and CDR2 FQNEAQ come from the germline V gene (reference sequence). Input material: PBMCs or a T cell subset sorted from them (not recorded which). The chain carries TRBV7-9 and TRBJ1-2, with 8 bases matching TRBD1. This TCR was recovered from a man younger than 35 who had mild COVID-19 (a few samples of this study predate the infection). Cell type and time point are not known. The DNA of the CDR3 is TGTGCCAGCAGCTTAGGCAGGGGGCAGATCGGTGGCTACACCTTC. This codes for CASSLGRGQIGGYTF.